Following are 8 T cell receptor beta chains from one sample sequenced in a study of blood T cells in healthy people across ages. For the second PCR, which ran for roughly 7 to 11 cycles, a sample-barcoded 5' primer and a J-beta primer mix were used. TCRdb re-called the 5' RACE reads through MiXCR, storing one row per CDR3 protein. The table shows about 770,000 distinct CDR3 sequences, with 44% occurring only once. The sample was blood. These receptors all come from a man in his fifties or sixties in good health.

In this sample, this clonotype turned up many times. CDR3 nucleotides: TGTGCCAGCAGGGGACTAGCGAACATTCAGTACTTC. Amino acid sequence: CASRGLANIQYF. The chain is built from TRBV2 and TRBJ2-4; 10 bases fit TRBD2. CDR3 size: 12 residues. Trimming took 6 bases from V and 7 from J; bases not matched to a gene: 0. Germline CDR1 reads SNHLY; CDR2 reads FYNNEI.

The CDR3 spells CSARDRTSNTQYF. In DNA form, the CDR3 reads TGCAGTGCTAGAGATCGGACTAGCAATACGCAGTATTTT. This chain connects TRBV20-1 to TRBJ2-3; TRBD2 matches at 8 bases. The ends lost 0 bases at V and 7 bases at J; junction bases unmatched: 3. The germline CDR1 and CDR2 sequences are DFQATT and SNEGSKA (reference sequence). The length of the CDR3 is 13 residues.

The chain uses TRBV20-1 and TRBJ2-3, with 10 bases matching TRBD2. CDR3 length equals 15 residues. V shed 3 bases and J 5 bases; nucleotides not matched to a gene: 8. CDR1 is DFQATT, CDR2 SNEGSKA, per germline (reference sequence). The CDR3 bases are TGCAGTGCTAGTCAGGCTAGCGGGGGATTAGATACGCAGTATTTT. Its protein is CSASQASGGLDTQYF.

The chain is built from TRBV5-1 and TRBJ2-2; D is ambiguous. The germline V gene has CDR1 SGHRS and CDR2 YFSETQ. The CDR3 runs to 18 residues. V lost 0 bases, J lost 5 bases, and 20 bases lay in between. The CDR3 here is CASSLVGRKATGTGELFF. The CDR3 nucleotides are TGCGCCAGCAGCTTGGTTGGCCGTAAGGCAACTGGGACCGGGGAGCTGTTTTTT.

J is TRBJ2-7 and V is TRBV13, with TRBD2 identical over 15 bases. Germline V CDR1 and CDR2: PRHDT, FYEKMQ (reference sequence). The CDR3 spans 16 residues. Trimming took 5 bases from V and 7 from J; bases not matched to a gene: 9. CDR3 coding DNA: TGTGCCAGCAGCCCAGGACTAGCGGGGGGGCTTAGTGAGCAGTACTTC. It yields the protein CASSPGLAGGLSEQYF.

This clonotype was observed a few times. This chain uses TRBV6-2 or TRBV6-3 with TRBJ1-5; unclear D gene. Germline CDR1 MNHEY, CDR2 SVGEGT. Deletions cut 6 bases from V and 4 bases from J, with 13 bases between. This CDR3 comprises 14 residues. As DNA, the CDR3 is TGTGCCAGCAGCCCCGGGCTGGAAAATCAGCCCCAGCATTTT. Translated, it gives CASSPGLENQPQHF.

This clonotype was seen only a few times. J is TRBJ1-5 and V is TRBV9; D not certain. The V end was cut by 0 bases, the J end by 4 bases, with 8 bases between. The CDR3 length is 14 residues. Germline loops: CDR1 SGDLS, CDR2 YYNGEE. The CDR3 coding sequence is TGTGCCAGCAGCGTAGTCCCGGGAAATCAGCCCCAGCATTTT. It translates to CASSVVPGNQPQHF.

This clonotype was seen a handful of times. The chain employs TRBV30 and TRBJ2-1; a weak D match, TRBD2 (5 bases). The CDR3 extends over 14 amino acids. Germline CDR1 reads GTSNPN; CDR2 reads SVGIG (reference sequence). V was clipped by 2 bases and J by 0 bases, with 8 bases between them. CDR3 nucleotides: TGTGCCTGGAGTTTGGGGAGCTCCTACAATGAGCAGTTCTTC. This translates into CAWSLGSSYNEQFF.